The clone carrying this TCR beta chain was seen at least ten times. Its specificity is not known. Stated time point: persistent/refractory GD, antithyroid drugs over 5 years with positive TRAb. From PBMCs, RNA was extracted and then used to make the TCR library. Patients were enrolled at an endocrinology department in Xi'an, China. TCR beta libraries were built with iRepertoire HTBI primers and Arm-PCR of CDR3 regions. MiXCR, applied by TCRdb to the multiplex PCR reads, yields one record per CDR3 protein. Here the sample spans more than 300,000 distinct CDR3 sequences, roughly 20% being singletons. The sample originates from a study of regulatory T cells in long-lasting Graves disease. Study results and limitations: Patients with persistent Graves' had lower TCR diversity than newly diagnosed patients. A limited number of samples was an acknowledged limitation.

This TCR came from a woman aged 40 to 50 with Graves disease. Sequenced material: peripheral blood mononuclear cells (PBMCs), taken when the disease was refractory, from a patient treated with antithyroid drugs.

CDR3 nucleotides: TGTGCCAGCAGTGAAGTGGGATATGAAGCTTTCTTT. This codes for CASSEVGYEAFF. V and J are TRBV2 and TRBJ1-1; D not certain. This CDR3 contains 12 residues. Germline CDR1 SNHLY, CDR2 FYNNEI. Deletions cut 1 base from V and 7 bases from J, with 7 bases between.